One and the same sample provided the 28 T cell receptor beta chains below, sequenced in a study of blood T cell repertoires in COVID-19. The data were produced by immunoSEQ multiplex PCR, yet TCRdb's version contains in-frame clones alone and is incomplete. Of around 320,000 clones in the sample, around 92% were seen once. The sample taken for sequencing was peripheral blood. The receptors originated from a woman in her twenties or thirties with COVID-19, enrolled during active disease.

The V call is TRBV6-4, the J call TRBJ1-1, with D possibly TRBD1 on 5 matching bases. From germline, CDR1 is MRHNA and CDR2 SNTAGT. This CDR3 has 14 amino acids. V lost 8 bases and J lost 1, with 14 bases in between. The DNA for the CDR3 is TGTGCCAGCCGTTGGACATTCTCGAACACTGAAGCTTTCTTT. It is translated as CASRWTFSNTEAFF.

This chain connects TRBV25-1 to TRBJ2-7, with a tentative D call TRBD2 (5 bases). V lost 4 bases and J lost 9, with 13 bases in between. Germline CDR1 and CDR2: MGHDK and SYGVNS. CDR3 length equals 12 residues. CDR3 residues: CASSVSGLWQYF. The CDR3, as DNA: TGTGCCAGCAGTGTATCGGGGTTGTGGCAGTACTTC.

This chain uses TRBV27 with TRBJ2-6, with TRBD1 identical over 11 bases. V gave up 5 bases and J gave up 4 bases; unmatched junction bases: 10. CDR3 size: 18 residues. Germline values: CDR1 MNHEY, CDR2 SMNVEV (reference sequence). This CDR3 is CASSRRDRGGSGANVLTF. The CDR3 bases are TGTGCCAGCAGTCGCAGGGACAGGGGGGGTTCGGGGGCCAACGTCCTGACTTTC.

This clone was observed a handful of times. The V and J genes are TRBV29-1 and TRBJ1-2; no definite D call. Germline V gene lookup returns CDR1 SQVTM and CDR2 ANQGSEA. This CDR3 has 13 residues. Between the trimmed V and J ends, which lost 4 bases and 6 bases, there was a span of 15 bases. CDR3 DNA: TGCAGCGTTGTTACCCGGTCGTCGGATGGCTACACCTTC. Its translation: CSVVTRSSDGYTF.

The chain uses TRBV30 and TRBJ1-2; TRBD1 is a possible D gene (6 bases). V was clipped by 3 bases and J by 3 bases, with 14 bases between them. The CDR3 consists of 14 residues. Germline-derived CDR1 and CDR2 are GTSNPN and SVGIG (reference sequence). In nucleotides, the CDR3 is TGTGCCTGGAGGGAGACAGGTTGGGACTATGGCTACACCTTC. Translated: CAWRETGWDYGYTF.

CDR3 sequence: CASSPTKGFVVGSPLHF. The CDR3 DNA sequence: TGTGCCAGCTCACCGACAAAGGGGTTCGTCGTCGGTTCACCCCTCCACTTT. The chain employs TRBV18 and TRBJ1-6, with D maybe TRBD1 (5 bases). The CDR3 consists of 17 residues. The germline CDR1 and CDR2 sequences are KGHSH and LQKENI. V was clipped by 3 bases and J by 9 bases, with 21 bases between them.

This sequence joins TRBV27 and TRBJ2-1; D possibly corresponds to TRBD1 (6 bases). Germline-derived CDR1 and CDR2 are MNHEY and SMNVEV (reference sequence). This CDR3 has 15 amino acids. V lost 4 bases to trimming and J lost 4 bases, with 14 bases between them. CDR3 sequence: CASSSTGHPYNEQFF. As DNA, the CDR3 is TGTGCCAGCAGTTCGACGGGACATCCTTACAATGAGCAGTTCTTC.

The chain links TRBV5-4 to TRBJ2-7, with 7 bases aligning to TRBD1. V lost 4 bases, J lost 3 bases, and 7 bases stayed unmatched. The CDR3 totals 14 residues. CDR1 and CDR2 (germline): SGHNT, YYREEE (reference sequence). CDR3: CASSQDRSYYEQYF. The DNA of the CDR3 is TGTGCCAGCAGCCAGGACAGGAGCTACTACGAGCAGTACTTC.

This chain uses TRBV19 with TRBJ1-1; 9 bases line up with TRBD1. The CDR3 has 17 amino acids. CDR1 and CDR2 (germline): LNHDA, SQIVND (reference sequence). Trimming cost V 3 bases and J 3 bases; bases outside gene matches: 11. The CDR3 spells CASSIPGQGFIDTEAFF. The CDR3 nucleotides read TGTGCCAGTAGTATCCCGGGACAGGGTTTTATAGACACTGAAGCTTTCTTT.

This clone has a single count. The chain has TRBV2 and TRBJ1-1, with D unclear. V was shortened by 6 bases and J by 5 bases, with 13 bases between the two germline ends. The CDR3 length is 13 residues. Germline CDR1 reads SNHLY; CDR2 reads FYNNEI. The CDR3 sequence: CASRDPLRTEAFF. The CDR3 DNA sequence: TGTGCCAGCAGGGATCCTTTGAGGACTGAAGCTTTCTTT.

V is TRBV4-1 and J is TRBJ2-2, with TRBD1 as a possible D gene (5 bases). The V gene's germline CDR1 is MGHRA and CDR2 YSYEKL. There are 16 residues in the CDR3. V lost 1 base and J lost 5, with 14 bases in between. CDR3 protein: CASSQGQGTWTGELFF. CDR3 nucleotides: TGCGCCAGCAGCCAAGGTCAGGGTACGTGGACCGGGGAGCTGTTTTTT.

This chain uses TRBV29-1 with TRBJ2-5, with 10 bases matching TRBD2. V lost 5 bases, J lost 2 bases, and 2 bases stayed unmatched. CDR1 and CDR2 (germline): SQVTM, ANQGSEA. The CDR3 totals 13 residues. In DNA form, the CDR3 reads TGCAGCGTTTTACTAGCGGGGCAAGAGACCCAGTACTTC. This gives the protein CSVLLAGQETQYF.

This chain uses TRBV2 with TRBJ1-2; the D gene is possibly TRBD1 (6 bases). The germline V gene encodes CDR1 SNHLY and CDR2 FYNNEI. The CDR3 spans 13 residues. V gave up 9 bases and J gave up 4 bases, with 15 bases separating them. Here the CDR3 DNA reads TGTGCCAGTAATACCGGGACACTCTATGGCTACACCTTC. This translates into CASNTGTLYGYTF.

J is TRBJ1-5 and V is TRBV7-2; D is perhaps TRBD1 (6 bases). From germline, CDR1 is SGHTA and CDR2 FQGNSA. Trimming left V 1 base short and J 4 bases short, with 14 bases between. This CDR3 contains 16 residues. The DNA for the CDR3 is TGTGCCAGCAGCTTAGAATACGGGGGGCGAAATCAGCCCCAGCATTTT. Its protein is CASSLEYGGRNQPQHF.

The V gene is TRBV6-5, the J gene TRBJ2-2; 11 bases are shared with TRBD1. In germline, CDR1 is MNHEY, CDR2 SVGAGI. The junction had 6 bases not matched to a gene; V was cut back by 8 bases and J by 7 bases. The CDR3 sequence is 14 residues long. The chain's CDR3 is CASRTGGTGGELFF. The CDR3 coding sequence is TGTGCCAGCCGGACAGGGGGCACGGGCGGGGAGCTGTTTTTT.

The genes are TRBV6-5 and TRBJ1-2; D not resolved. V lost 5 bases to trimming and J lost 2 bases, with 12 bases between them. The CDR3 length is 14 residues. From germline, CDR1 is MNHEY and CDR2 SVGAGI. The DNA for the CDR3 is TGTGCCAGCAGTACACGAAGTCCCAACTATGGCTACACCTTC. Residues: CASSTRSPNYGYTF.

This clone was recorded a few times. This CDR3 reads CASSVRTSGLYGYTF. The DNA of the CDR3 is TGTGCCAGCAGTGTCCGGACAAGTGGCCTATATGGCTACACCTTC. This chain connects TRBV2 to TRBJ1-2, with D possibly TRBD1 on 5 matching bases. Germline CDR1 reads SNHLY; CDR2 reads FYNNEI. The CDR3 is made up of 15 amino acids. The V gene lost 4 bases and the J gene lost 5 bases, with 17 bases spanning the gap.

The V and J genes are TRBV4-1 and TRBJ2-7; 7 bases fit TRBD1. Germline V gives CDR1 MGHRA, CDR2 YSYEKL. CDR3 length: 15 amino acids. Losses at the gene ends were 0 bases for V and 3 bases for J; bases not matched to a gene: 5. CDR3 in DNA: TGCGCCAGCAGCCAAGATAGGGGGCGAGGCTACGAGCAGTACTTC. The encoded protein is CASSQDRGRGYEQYF.

The J gene is TRBJ1-1, the V gene TRBV19; D call uncertain. The germline gives CDR1 LNHDA, CDR2 SQIVND (reference sequence). The CDR3 extends over 13 amino acids. V was clipped by 7 bases and J by 3 bases, with 12 bases between them. This chain's CDR3 is CASTPPGYTEAFF. In nucleotides, the CDR3 is TGTGCCAGTACCCCGCCGGGGTACACTGAAGCTTTCTTT.

The chain combines TRBV10-3 with TRBJ2-3; D perhaps matches TRBD2 (5 bases). The V end lost 10 bases, the J end lost 12 bases, and 20 bases lay between the germline ends. The CDR3 extends over 12 amino acids. Germline V gene data show CDR1 as ENHRY and CDR2 as SYGVKD. CDR3: CATRGDGTDQYF. CDR3 DNA: TGTGCCACTCGGGGAGACGGCACGGATCAGTATTTT.

The V and J genes are TRBV6-5 and TRBJ1-1; 9 bases are a match to TRBD1. J gave up 4 bases and V 7 bases, and 7 bases lay outside the gene matches. The germline V gene has CDR1 MNHEY and CDR2 SVGAGI. The CDR3 spans 14 residues. The CDR3 region is CASKGRGQGTEAFF. Here the CDR3 DNA reads TGTGCCAGCAAAGGCAGGGGACAGGGCACTGAAGCTTTCTTT.

The chain has TRBV11-2 and TRBJ1-6; 10 bases match TRBD1. The germline gives CDR1 SGHAT, CDR2 FQNNGV. The CDR3 is 15 residues long. Germline trimming cut 3 bases from V and 9 bases from J; bases unmatched to any gene: 5. The CDR3 sequence is CASSFQTGGVSPLHF. The DNA for the CDR3 is TGTGCCAGCAGCTTCCAGACAGGGGGCGTTTCACCCCTCCACTTT.

V usage is TRBV5-5 and J usage is TRBJ1-1, with TRBD1 identical over 8 bases. J was trimmed by 7 bases and V by 5 bases; bases with no gene match: 4. The length of the CDR3 is 12 residues. Germline V CDR1 and CDR2: SGHKS, YYEKEE (reference sequence). CDR3 region: CASRQGQGEAFF. The CDR3 DNA sequence: TGTGCCAGCAGACAAGGACAGGGTGAAGCTTTCTTT.

This clone was seen a few times. The chain is built from TRBV9 and TRBJ2-5; 12 bases agree with TRBD2. Germline V gene data show CDR1 as SGDLS and CDR2 as YYNGEE. The V gene end was trimmed by 4 bases and the J gene end by 3 bases; junction bases not matched to a gene: 7. The CDR3 sequence is 16 residues long. CDR3 protein: CASSPWRTSGKETQYF. The CDR3 DNA follows: TGTGCCAGCAGCCCATGGCGGACTAGCGGGAAAGAGACCCAGTACTTC.

The V and J genes are TRBV2 and TRBJ2-1; weak D call: TRBD1 (6 bases). The germline CDR1 and CDR2 sequences are SNHLY and FYNNEI. The CDR3 is 13 amino acids. Trimming cost V 6 bases and J 4 bases, with 10 bases left between them. Written as DNA, the CDR3 is TGTGCCAGCAGGCCGGACAGATACAATGAGCAGTTCTTC. Protein: CASRPDRYNEQFF.

The gene calls are TRBV10-3 and TRBJ1-2; no firm D call. The CDR3 consists of 16 residues. CDR1 ENHRY and CDR2 SYGVKD come from the germline V gene. Trimming cost V 1 base and J 1 base, with 13 bases left between them. Written as DNA, the CDR3 is TGTGCCATCAGTGAGTTTGAGAGCGGGAATAACTATGGCTACACCTTC. Translated: CAISEFESGNNYGYTF.

V and J are TRBV6-5 and TRBJ2-1, with D tentatively TRBD2 (6 bases). This CDR3 has 14 residues. Trimming took off 4 bases at V and 3 bases at J, with 10 bases between the two ends. Germline V gene data show CDR1 as MNHEY and CDR2 as SVGAGI. The CDR3 DNA sequence: TGTGCCAGCAGTTCTAGCGTAAGCTACAATGAGCAGTTCTTC. Translating gives CASSSSVSYNEQFF.

The V call is TRBV4-1, the J call TRBJ1-5, with 8 nucleotides matching TRBD1. The CDR3 totals 15 residues. J gave up 6 bases and V 1 base, and 5 bases lay outside the gene matches. Looked up from germline, CDR1 is MGHRA and CDR2 is YSYEKL. The CDR3 reads CASSQGTGSAQPQHF. CDR3 bases: TGCGCCAGCAGCCAAGGGACAGGGTCCGCTCAGCCCCAGCATTTT.